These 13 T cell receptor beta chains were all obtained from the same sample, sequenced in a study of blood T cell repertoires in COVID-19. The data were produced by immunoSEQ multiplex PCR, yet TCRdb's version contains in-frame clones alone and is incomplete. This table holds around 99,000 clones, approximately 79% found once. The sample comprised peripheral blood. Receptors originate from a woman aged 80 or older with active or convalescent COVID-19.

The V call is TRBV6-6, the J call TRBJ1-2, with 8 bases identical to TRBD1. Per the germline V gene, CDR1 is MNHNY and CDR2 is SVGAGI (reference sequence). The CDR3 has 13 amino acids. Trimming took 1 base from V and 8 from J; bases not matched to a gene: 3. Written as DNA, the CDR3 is TGTGCCAGCAGTTACTACGGACAGGGAGGCTACACCTTC. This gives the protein CASSYYGQGGYTF.

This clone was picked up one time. Here the CDR3 reads CASSRQAYNEQFF. The CDR3 DNA reads as TGTGCCAGCAGTCGACAGGCCTACAATGAGCAGTTCTTC. The genes are TRBV7-3 and TRBJ2-1; tentatively, D is TRBD1 (6 bases). Germline V lookup: CDR1 SGHTA, CDR2 FQGTGA. The length of the CDR3 is 13 residues. Trimming took 6 bases from V and 2 from J, leaving 8 bases between them. The full variable domain, completed using reference TRBV7-3 and TRBJ2-1, is GAGVSQTPSNKVTEKGKYVELRCDPISGHTALYWYRQSLGQGPEFLIYFQGTGAADDSGLPNDRFFAVRPEGSVSTLKIQRTERGDSAVYLCASSRQAYNEQFFGPGTRLTVL.

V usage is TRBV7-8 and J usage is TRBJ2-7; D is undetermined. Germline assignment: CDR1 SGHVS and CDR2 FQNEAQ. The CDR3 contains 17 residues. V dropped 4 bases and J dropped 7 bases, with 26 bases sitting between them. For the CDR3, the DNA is TGTGCCAGCAGCTCCGTAGTGCCCAGGCTCCACCATGGAGAGCAGTACTTC. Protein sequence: CASSSVVPRLHHGEQYF.

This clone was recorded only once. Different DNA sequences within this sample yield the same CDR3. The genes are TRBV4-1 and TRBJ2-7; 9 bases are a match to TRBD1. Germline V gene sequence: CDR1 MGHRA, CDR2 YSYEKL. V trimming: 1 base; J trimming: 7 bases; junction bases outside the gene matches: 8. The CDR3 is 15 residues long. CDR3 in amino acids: CASSQVGTGSREQYF. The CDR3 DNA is TGCGCCAGCAGCCAAGTGGGGACAGGGTCGAGAGAGCAGTACTTC.

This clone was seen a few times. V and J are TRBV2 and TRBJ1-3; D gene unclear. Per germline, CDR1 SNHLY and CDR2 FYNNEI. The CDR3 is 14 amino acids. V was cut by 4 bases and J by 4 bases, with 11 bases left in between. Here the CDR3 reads CASSGAGPGNTIYF. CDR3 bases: TGTGCCAGCAGTGGGGCAGGTCCCGGAAACACCATATATTTT. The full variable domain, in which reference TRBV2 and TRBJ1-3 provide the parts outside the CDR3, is EPEVTQTPSHQVTQMGQEVILRCVPISNHLYFYWYRQILGQKVEFLVSFYNNEISEKSEIFDDQFSVERPDGSNFTLKIRSTKLEDSAMYFCASSGAGPGNTIYFGEGSWLTVV.

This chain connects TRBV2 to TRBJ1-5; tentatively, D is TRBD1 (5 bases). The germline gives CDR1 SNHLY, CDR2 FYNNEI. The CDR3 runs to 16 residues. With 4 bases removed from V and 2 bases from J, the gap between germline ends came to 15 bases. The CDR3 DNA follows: TGTGCCAGCAGTGCCCAGGGAGGGAACGGCAATCAGCCCCAGCATTTT. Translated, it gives CASSAQGGNGNQPQHF.

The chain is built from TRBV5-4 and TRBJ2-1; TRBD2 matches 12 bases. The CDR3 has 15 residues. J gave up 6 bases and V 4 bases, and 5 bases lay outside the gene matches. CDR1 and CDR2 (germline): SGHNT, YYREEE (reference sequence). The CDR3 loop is CASSQRTSGTNEQFF. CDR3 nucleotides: TGTGCCAGCAGCCAGAGGACTAGCGGGACCAATGAGCAGTTCTTC.

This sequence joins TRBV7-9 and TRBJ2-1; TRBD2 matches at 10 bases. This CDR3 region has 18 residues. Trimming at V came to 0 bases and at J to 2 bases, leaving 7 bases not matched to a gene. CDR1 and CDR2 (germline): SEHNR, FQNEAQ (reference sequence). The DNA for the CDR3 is TGTGCCAGCAGCTTAGCGCGTCTAGCGGGAGTGACCTACAATGAGCAGTTCTTC. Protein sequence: CASSLARLAGVTYNEQFF.

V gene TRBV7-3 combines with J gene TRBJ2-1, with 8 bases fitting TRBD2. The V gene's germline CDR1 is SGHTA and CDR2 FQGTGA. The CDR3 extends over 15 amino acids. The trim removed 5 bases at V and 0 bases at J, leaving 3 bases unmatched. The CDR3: CASSPGGSSYNEQFF. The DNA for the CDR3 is TGTGCCAGCAGCCCGGGAGGGTCCTCCTACAATGAGCAGTTCTTC.

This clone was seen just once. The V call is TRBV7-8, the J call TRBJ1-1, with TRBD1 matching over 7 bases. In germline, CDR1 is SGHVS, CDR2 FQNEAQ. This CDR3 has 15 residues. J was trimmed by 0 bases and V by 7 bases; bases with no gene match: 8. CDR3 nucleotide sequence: TGTGCCAGCAACCCTCGGGACAGCTTGAACACTGAAGCTTTCTTT. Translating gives CASNPRDSLNTEAFF.

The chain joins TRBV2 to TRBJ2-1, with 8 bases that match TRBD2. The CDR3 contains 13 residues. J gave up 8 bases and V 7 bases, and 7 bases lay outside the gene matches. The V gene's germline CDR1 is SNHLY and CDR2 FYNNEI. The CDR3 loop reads CASTRGGAYEQFF. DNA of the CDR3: TGTGCCAGCACCCGGGGGGGGGCCTATGAGCAGTTCTTC.

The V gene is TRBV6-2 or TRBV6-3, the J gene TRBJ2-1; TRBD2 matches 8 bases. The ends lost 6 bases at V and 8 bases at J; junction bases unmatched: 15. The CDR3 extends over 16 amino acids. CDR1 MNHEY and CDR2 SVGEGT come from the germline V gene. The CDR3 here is CASSSVWGGRRDEQFF. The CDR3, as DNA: TGTGCCAGCAGCTCTGTTTGGGGCGGGAGGAGGGATGAGCAGTTCTTC.

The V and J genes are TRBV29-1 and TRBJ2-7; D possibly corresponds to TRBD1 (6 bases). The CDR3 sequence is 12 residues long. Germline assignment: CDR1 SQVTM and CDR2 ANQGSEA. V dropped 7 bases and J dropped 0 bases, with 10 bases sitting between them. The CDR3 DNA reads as TGCAGCGGAGGACAGAGCTCCTACGAGCAGTACTTC. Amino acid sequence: CSGGQSSYEQYF.